This is a list of T cell receptor beta chains from one sample in a study of blood T cells in healthy people across ages. Via MiXCR, TCRdb re-called the 5' RACE reads, giving one row per CDR3 protein. The data show 540,000 or so distinct CDR3 sequences, approximately 27% seen once. Material: blood. These receptors were collected from a woman aged 70-85 years in good health. Each CDR3 is given with its conserved first and last residue. Rows give clone size only sometimes, using once, few, many, or a class for an expanded clone.

NA,TRBJ1-5,TRBV9,CASSPGHNQPQHF
NA,TRBJ2-2,TRBV5-1,CASSFSGENTGELFF
NA,TRBJ2-1,TRBV7-2,CASRARVGGFGSVDNEQFF
NA,TRBJ2-3,TRBV20-1,CSARGGEQIGTDTQYF
few,NA,TRBV20-1,CSAYRVLETQYF
many,TRBJ1-2,TRBV9,CASSASTGNGYTF
NA,TRBJ1-2,TRBV7-2,CASSPGLQGSGYTF
NA,TRBJ2-7,TRBV7-9,CASSARDRGLGHEQYF
few,TRBJ1-3,TRBV20-1,CSASAGVRSTIYF
few,TRBJ1-4,TRBV20-1,CSARSGRGSEKLFF
few,TRBJ2-3,TRBV5-8,CASTNLGDYTQYF
few,TRBJ2-5,TRBV6-6,CASTRDRAETQYF
few,TRBJ1-4,TRBV13,CASSLGFRTEGEKLFF
few,TRBJ2-1,TRBV5-1,CASSAGTGASYNEQFF
few,NA,TRBV3-1,CASSQEKVAGVTNEQFF
NA,TRBJ1-1,TRBV20-1,CSAIRTGDTNTEAFF
few,NA,TRBV5-1,CASSSPGGDEQYF
few,TRBJ1-3,TRBV19,CASRTDQGAGNTIYF
NA,TRBJ2-2,TRBV28,CASSFGEGRPTGELFF
NA,TRBJ1-2,TRBV20-1,CSAMIRESGYTF